Listed here is a single T cell receptor (beta chain). V lost 2 bases to trimming and J lost 1 base, with 14 bases between them. The CDR3 extends over 16 amino acids. The germline V gene encodes CDR1 LGHNA and CDR2 YSLEER. The data are from a study of blood T cell repertoires in COVID-19. Method: immunoSEQ multiplex PCR; TCRdb's copy keeps in-frame clones and lacks some. The sample records 100,000 to 150,000 clones, around nine tenths being singletons. The TCR sequence derives from a man aged 60 to 75 with COVID-19, enrolled during active disease. The specimen sequenced was peripheral blood. The J gene is TRBJ1-1, the V gene TRBV4-3; possible D gene TRBD1, 5 bases. The CDR3 region has the DNA TGCGCCAGCAGCCAATGGGGGGGAGCATCGAACACTGAAGCTTTCTTT. It codes for CASSQWGGASNTEAFF.